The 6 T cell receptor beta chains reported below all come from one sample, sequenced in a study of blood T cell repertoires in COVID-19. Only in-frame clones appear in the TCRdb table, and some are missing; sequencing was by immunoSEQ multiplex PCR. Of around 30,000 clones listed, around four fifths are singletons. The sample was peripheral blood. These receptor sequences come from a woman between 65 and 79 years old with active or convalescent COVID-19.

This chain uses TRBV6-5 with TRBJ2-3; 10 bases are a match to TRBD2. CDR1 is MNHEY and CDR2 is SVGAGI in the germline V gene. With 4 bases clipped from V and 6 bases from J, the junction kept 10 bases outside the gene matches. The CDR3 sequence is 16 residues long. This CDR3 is CASSSQRGGLLDTQYF. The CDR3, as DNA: TGTGCCAGCAGTTCACAGCGGGGGGGCCTGTTGGATACGCAGTATTTT.

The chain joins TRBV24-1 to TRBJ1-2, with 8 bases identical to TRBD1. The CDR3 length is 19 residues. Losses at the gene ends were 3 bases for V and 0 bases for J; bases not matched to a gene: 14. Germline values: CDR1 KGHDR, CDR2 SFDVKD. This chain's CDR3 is CATSDRSGDRPTANYGYTF. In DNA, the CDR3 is TGTGCCACCAGTGATCGTTCGGGGGACAGGCCAACCGCTAACTATGGCTACACCTTC.

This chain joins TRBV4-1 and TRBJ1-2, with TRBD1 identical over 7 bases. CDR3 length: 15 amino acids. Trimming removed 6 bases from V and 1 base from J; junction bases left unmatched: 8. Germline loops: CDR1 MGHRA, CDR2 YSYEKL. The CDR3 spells CASRAGTDINYGYTF. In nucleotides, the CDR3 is TGCGCCAGCAGGGCCGGGACAGACATTAACTATGGCTACACCTTC.

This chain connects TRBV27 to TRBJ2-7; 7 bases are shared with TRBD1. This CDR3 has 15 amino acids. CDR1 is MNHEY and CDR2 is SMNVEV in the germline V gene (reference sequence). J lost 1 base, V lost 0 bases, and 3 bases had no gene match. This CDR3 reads CASSLSRTGSYEQYF. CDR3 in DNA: TGTGCCAGCAGTTTATCGAGGACAGGATCCTACGAGCAGTACTTC.

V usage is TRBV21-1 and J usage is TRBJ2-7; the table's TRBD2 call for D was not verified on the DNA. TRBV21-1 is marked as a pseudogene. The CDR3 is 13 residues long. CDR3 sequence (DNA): TGTGCCAGCCCTATTTACCTAAGCTACGAGCAGTACTTC. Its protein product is CASPIYLSYEQYF.

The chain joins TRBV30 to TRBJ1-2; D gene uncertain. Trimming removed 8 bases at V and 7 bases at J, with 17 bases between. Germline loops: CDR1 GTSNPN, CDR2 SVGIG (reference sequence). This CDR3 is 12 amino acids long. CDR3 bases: TGTGCCAGCCTGACAATTGCAGGTGGCTACACCTTC. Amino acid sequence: CASLTIAGGYTF.